Shown below are 21 T cell receptor beta chains from a single sample sequenced in a study of human T cells and chemical hapten exposure. TCRdb reprocessed the RACE reads with MiXCR, giving one entry per CDR3 protein. Of about 140,000 distinct CDR3 sequences listed, 10% to 15% are singletons. Time point noted: patch test 2, 6 weeks after DPC sensitization. Treatment noted: therapeutic diphenylcyclopropenone sensitization with weekly scalp DPC. Sample: whole blood, taken in connection with sensitization to the hapten diphenylcyclopropenone (DPC). These receptors originate from a woman aged 50 to 60 with alopecia areata. Some clones in this sample may be carry-over from other donors' samples.

This clonotype was counted a few times. This chain links TRBV3-1 with TRBJ2-6, with D tentatively TRBD1 (5 bases). The V and J ends lost 0 bases and 2 bases respectively, with 11 bases between them. The CDR3 extends over 17 amino acids. CDR1 and CDR2 (germline): LGHDT, YNNKEL (reference sequence). CDR3 bases: TGTGCCAGCAGCCAAGATCTAGGCAGGGCTGGGGCCAACGTCCTGACTTTC. This encodes CASSQDLGRAGANVLTF.

This clonotype was recorded a few times. This chain links TRBV19 with TRBJ1-1, with D unclear. The length of the CDR3 is 14 residues. Germline V gene lookup returns CDR1 LNHDA and CDR2 SQIVND (reference sequence). V was clipped by 5 bases and J by 1 base, with 11 bases between them. CDR3 sequence: CASSPPGGNTEAFF. The CDR3 bases are TGTGCCAGTAGTCCCCCGGGAGGGAACACTGAAGCTTTCTTT. Filled out from reference TRBV19 and TRBJ1-1, the complete variable domain reads DGGITQSPKYLFRKEGQNVTLSCEQNLNHDAMYWYRQDPGQGLRLIYYSQIVNDFQKGDIAEGYSVSREKKESFPLTVTSAQKNPTAFYLCASSPPGGNTEAFFGQGTRLTVV.

The gene calls are TRBV29-1 and TRBJ2-3; D gene unclear. This CDR3 has 12 amino acids. V lost 3 bases, J lost 2 bases, and 6 bases lay in between. CDR1 is SQVTM and CDR2 is ANQGSEA in the germline V gene. This CDR3 reads CSVDTTTDTQYF. The DNA of the CDR3 is TGCAGCGTTGACACTACCACAGATACGCAGTATTTT.

This clonotype has at least ten counts. The chain employs TRBV23-1 and TRBJ2-5; unclear D gene. TRBV23-1 carries the ORF label, with uncertain function. The CDR3 has 17 residues. The V gene lost 4 bases and the J gene lost 5 bases, with 23 bases spanning the gap. This CDR3 reads CASSPLNWAPRRETQYF. The CDR3 nucleotides read TGCGCCAGCAGTCCTCTTAATTGGGCTCCCCGAAGGGAGACCCAGTACTTC.

This clonotype was detected a few times. The rearrangement joins TRBV7-2 to TRBJ2-5; no clear D gene. The CDR3 has 14 amino acids. Trimming took 5 bases from V and 3 from J, leaving 13 bases between them. Per the germline V gene, CDR1 is SGHTA and CDR2 is FQGNSA. The CDR3 DNA is TGTGCCAGCAGCCCTTCGGGCCCAAAAGAGACCCAGTACTTC. Translated: CASSPSGPKETQYF. Together with reference TRBV7-2 and TRBJ2-5, the CDR3 gives the full variable domain: GAGVSQSPSNKVTEKGKDVELRCDPISGHTALYWYRQSLGQGLEFLIYFQGNSAPDKSGLPSDRFSAERTGGSVSTLTIQRTQQEDSAVYLCASSPSGPKETQYFGPGTRLLVL.

Only a few counts were recorded for this clonotype. The chain employs TRBV29-1 and TRBJ1-2, with D maybe TRBD1 (5 bases). CDR3 length: 13 residues. V dropped 7 bases and J dropped 5 bases, with 17 bases sitting between them. CDR1 SQVTM and CDR2 ANQGSEA come from the germline V gene. The CDR3 sequence: CSAETGPSYGYTF. The DNA for the CDR3 is TGCAGCGCCGAGACGGGACCCTCGTATGGCTACACCTTC.

V and J are TRBV4-1 and TRBJ1-4, with D uncertain. There are 15 residues in the CDR3. Trimming pared 0 bases from V and 10 bases from J, leaving 15 bases between. Per germline, CDR1 MGHRA and CDR2 YSYEKL. CDR3 protein: CASSQESSRVRKLFF. CDR3 bases: TGCGCCAGCAGCCAAGAGTCTTCTCGGGTCCGAAAACTGTTTTTT.

As regards this clonotype: A much larger clone differs by one base, so this may be a read error. J is TRBJ2-5 and V is TRBV7-9; 7 bases are shared with TRBD1. CDR1 SEHNR and CDR2 FQNEAQ come from the germline V gene (reference sequence). CDR3 length: 14 amino acids. Here the CDR3 DNA reads TGTACCAGCAGCTTAGCGACAGGGTTAGAGACCCAGTACTTC. Its protein product is CTSSLATGLETQYF.

This clonotype was found many times. This chain links TRBV24-1 with TRBJ2-5; D remains ambiguous. The CDR3 is 13 residues long. Germline-derived CDR1 and CDR2 are KGHDR and SFDVKD. V was pared by 6 bases and J by 0 bases, with 7 bases between. The CDR3 region has the DNA TGTGCCACCAGTTGGGCGGACCAAGAGACCCAGTACTTC. Amino acid sequence: CATSWADQETQYF.

This clonotype was seen at least ten times. This chain uses TRBV10-1 with TRBJ1-1; tentatively, D is TRBD1 (5 bases). The V end was cut by 4 bases, the J end by 1 base, with 10 bases between. This CDR3 spans 14 amino acids. CDR1 is WNHNN and CDR2 is SYGVQD in the germline V gene (reference sequence). For the CDR3, the DNA is TGCGCCAGCAGTGGTAGCAGGGCGAACACTGAAGCTTTCTTT. The encoded protein is CASSGSRANTEAFF.

This sequence joins TRBV12-3 or TRBV12-4 and TRBJ2-6, with 13 bases aligning to TRBD2. The CDR3 is made up of 14 amino acids. Trimming cost V 11 bases and J 12 bases; bases outside gene matches: 10. CDR3 nucleotides: TGTGCCGCTGGACTAGCGGGAGCGACTAGCGTCCTGACTTTC. Its protein is CAAGLAGATSVLTF.

This clonotype showed up just a few times. This chain links TRBV10-3 with TRBJ1-1; 7 positions agree with TRBD1. CDR3 length: 14 residues. CDR1 and CDR2 (germline): ENHRY, SYGVKD. V shed 3 bases, J shed 4 bases, and the junction held 5 bases outside the gene matches. DNA for the CDR3: TGTGCCATCAGTGAAGGAGGGGGCTTCACTGAAGCTTTCTTT. Translation gives CAISEGGGFTEAFF.

Judged by abundance, this clonotype is medium-sized (0.01 to 0.1%). This chain uses TRBV5-1 with TRBJ2-7; D perhaps matches TRBD1 (6 bases). V gave up 5 bases and J gave up 5 bases, with 11 bases separating them. This CDR3 has 12 residues. Germline V gives CDR1 SGHRS, CDR2 YFSETQ. This chain's CDR3 is CASSLTGNEQYF. CDR3 sequence (DNA): TGCGCCAGCAGTTTAACAGGGAACGAGCAGTACTTC. The full variable domain, rest sourced from reference TRBV5-1 and TRBJ2-7, is KAGVTQTPRYLIKTRGQQVTLSCSPISGHRSVSWYQQTPGQGLQFLFEYFSETQRNKGNFPGRFSGRQFSNSRSEMNVSTLELGDSALYLCASSLTGNEQYFGPGTRLTVT.

This clonotype has a handful of counts. The V call is TRBV29-1, the J call TRBJ2-3, with D unresolved. Germline V CDR1 and CDR2: SQVTM, ANQGSEA. The CDR3 sequence is 15 residues long. V was pared by 6 bases and J by 0 bases, with 16 bases between. This CDR3 reads CSVSVMVDSTDTQYF. Here the CDR3 DNA reads TGCAGCGTCTCTGTCATGGTGGACAGCACAGATACGCAGTATTTT.

J is TRBJ2-6 and V is TRBV27; D might be TRBD1 (5 bases). Trimming shortened V by 3 bases and J by 2 bases, and 11 bases separated the two germline ends. CDR3 size: 16 residues. Germline lookup yields CDR1 MNHEY and CDR2 SMNVEV (reference sequence). Here the CDR3 reads CASSFGRVAGANVLTF. DNA for the CDR3: TGTGCCAGCAGTTTCGGCAGGGTGGCTGGGGCCAACGTCCTGACTTTC.

This clonotype was found many times. The chain is built from TRBV11-2 and TRBJ2-5, with TRBD2 identical over 14 bases. Per germline, CDR1 SGHAT and CDR2 FQNNGV. J lost 5 bases, V lost 5 bases, and 7 bases had no gene match. This CDR3 contains 16 residues. The CDR3, as DNA: TGTGCCAGCAGCCGGCGGACTAGCGGGAGGAAGGAGACCCAGTACTTC. It translates to CASSRRTSGRKETQYF.

This clonotype was found a few times. The chain carries TRBV18 and TRBJ1-1; 10 bases align to TRBD1. From germline, CDR1 is KGHSH and CDR2 LQKENI. Trimming removed 3 bases from V and 4 bases from J; junction bases left unmatched: 5. CDR3 size: 15 residues. CDR3 region: CASSPRQGAGTEAFF. Written as DNA, the CDR3 is TGTGCCAGCTCACCCCGACAGGGGGCTGGCACTGAAGCTTTCTTT. Supplemented by reference TRBV18 and TRBJ1-1, the full variable domain reads NAGVMQNPRHLVRRRGQEARLRCSPMKGHSHVYWYRQLPEEGLKFMVYLQKENIIDESGMPKERFSAEFPKEGPSILRIQQVVRGDSAAYFCASSPRQGAGTEAFFGQGTRLTVV.

This clonotype was counted many times. The genes are TRBV7-9 and TRBJ2-7, with D hard to call. Trimming left V 7 bases short and J 1 base short, with 11 bases between. The CDR3 sequence is 13 residues long. CDR1 and CDR2 from the germline V gene are SEHNR and FQNEAQ (reference sequence). The CDR3: CASIRTESYEQYF. CDR3 bases: TGTGCCAGCATCCGGACGGAATCCTACGAGCAGTACTTC.

This clonotype was counted only a few times. This chain joins TRBV20-1 and TRBJ1-2; maybe TRBD1 (6 bases). Deletions cut 0 bases from V and 4 bases from J, with 15 bases between. Germline V CDR1 and CDR2: DFQATT, SNEGSKA (reference sequence). The CDR3 has 15 residues. CDR3 sequence reads: CSARDRGRLGYGYTF. Written as DNA, the CDR3 is TGCAGTGCTAGAGACAGGGGAAGGCTAGGCTATGGCTACACCTTC.

This clonotype has at least ten counts. This chain connects TRBV19 to TRBJ2-5, with 12 bases aligning to TRBD2. The V gene end was trimmed by 5 bases and the J gene end by 5 bases; junction bases not matched to a gene: 9. The CDR3 length is 16 residues. Germline V gene lookup returns CDR1 LNHDA and CDR2 SQIVND (reference sequence). DNA of the CDR3: TGTGCCAGTAGTCTACGGACTAGCGGGGACCGGGAGACCCAGTACTTC. Translating it yields CASSLRTSGDRETQYF. Full variable domain (outside the CDR3, taken from reference TRBV19 and TRBJ2-5): DGGITQSPKYLFRKEGQNVTLSCEQNLNHDAMYWYRQDPGQGLRLIYYSQIVNDFQKGDIAEGYSVSREKKESFPLTVTSAQKNPTAFYLCASSLRTSGDRETQYFGPGTRLLVL.

The chain couples TRBV20-1 to TRBJ2-7; 12 bases agree with TRBD2. V was pared by 4 bases and J by 3 bases, with 4 bases of the junction left unmatched. Germline lookup yields CDR1 DFQATT and CDR2 SNEGSKA (reference sequence). CDR3 length equals 14 residues. The CDR3 nucleotides are TGCAGTGCTACCAAGGGACTAGCGGGCTACGAGCAGTACTTC. Its protein is CSATKGLAGYEQYF.